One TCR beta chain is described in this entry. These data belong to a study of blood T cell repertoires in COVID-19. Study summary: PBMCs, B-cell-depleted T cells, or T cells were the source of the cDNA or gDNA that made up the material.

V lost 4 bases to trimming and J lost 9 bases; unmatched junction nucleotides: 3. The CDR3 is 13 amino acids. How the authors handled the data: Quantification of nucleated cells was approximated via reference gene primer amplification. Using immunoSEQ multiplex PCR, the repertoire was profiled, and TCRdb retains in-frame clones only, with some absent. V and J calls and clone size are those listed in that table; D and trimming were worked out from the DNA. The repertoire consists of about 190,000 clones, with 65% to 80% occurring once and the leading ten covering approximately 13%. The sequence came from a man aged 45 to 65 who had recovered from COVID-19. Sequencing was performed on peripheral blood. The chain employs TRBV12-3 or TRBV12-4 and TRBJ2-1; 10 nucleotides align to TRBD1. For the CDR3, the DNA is TGTGCCAGCAGTTCGGGACAGGGGATTGAGCAGTTCTTC. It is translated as CASSSGQGIEQFF.